One and the same sample provided the 3 T cell receptor beta chains below, sequenced in a study of T-cell memory formation after mild COVID-19. Each CDR3 protein is one row after TCRdb ran MiXCR on the 5' RACE reads. This table has 450,000 to 650,000 distinct CDR3 sequences, approximately 20% appearing once. Material: PBMCs or a T cell subset sorted from them (not recorded which). These receptors came from an adult woman who had mild COVID-19 (a few samples of this study predate the infection). Cell type and time point are not known.

The V call is TRBV20-1, the J call TRBJ1-4, with a possible D match to TRBD1 (5 bases). V lost 6 bases, J lost 3 bases, and 14 bases lay in between. The CDR3 covers 14 residues. Germline CDR1 is DFQATT and CDR2 is SNEGSKA (reference sequence). This CDR3 is CSAQGGTPNEKLFF. For the CDR3, the DNA is TGCAGTGCCCAGGGAGGGACGCCTAATGAAAAACTGTTTTTT.

V gene TRBV12-3 or TRBV12-4 combines with J gene TRBJ1-2; 8 bases line up with TRBD1. The V and J ends lost 7 bases and 4 bases, in that order; junction bases with no gene match: 11. The CDR3 length is 15 residues. This CDR3 is CASIPGQGSRYGYTF. The DNA of the CDR3 is TGTGCCAGCATTCCCGGACAGGGAAGTCGCTATGGCTACACCTTC.

This clonotype was detected only a few times. This chain connects TRBV20-1 to TRBJ1-3; possibly TRBD1 for D (5 bases). The CDR3 consists of 18 residues. Per germline, CDR1 DFQATT and CDR2 SNEGSKA (reference sequence). The V gene lost 2 bases and the J gene lost 0 bases, with 20 bases spanning the gap. CDR3 DNA: TGCAGTGCTAGAAAAGGGACGGTTTATGGTGGCTCTGGAAACACCATATATTTT. Translation gives CSARKGTVYGGSGNTIYF.